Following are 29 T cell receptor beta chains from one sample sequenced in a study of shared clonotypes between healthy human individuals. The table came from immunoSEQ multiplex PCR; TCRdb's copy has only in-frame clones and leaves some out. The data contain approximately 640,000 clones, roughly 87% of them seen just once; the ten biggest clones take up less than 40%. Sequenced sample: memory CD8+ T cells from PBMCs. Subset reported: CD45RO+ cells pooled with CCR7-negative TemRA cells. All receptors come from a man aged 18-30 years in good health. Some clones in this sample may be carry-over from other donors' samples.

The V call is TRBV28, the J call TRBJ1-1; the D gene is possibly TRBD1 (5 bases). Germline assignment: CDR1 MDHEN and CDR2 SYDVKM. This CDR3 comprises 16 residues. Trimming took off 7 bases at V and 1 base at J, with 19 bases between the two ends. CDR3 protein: CASTLRLWRGNTEAFF. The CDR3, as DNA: TGTGCCAGCACCCTCCGACTGTGGAGGGGGAACACTGAAGCTTTCTTT.

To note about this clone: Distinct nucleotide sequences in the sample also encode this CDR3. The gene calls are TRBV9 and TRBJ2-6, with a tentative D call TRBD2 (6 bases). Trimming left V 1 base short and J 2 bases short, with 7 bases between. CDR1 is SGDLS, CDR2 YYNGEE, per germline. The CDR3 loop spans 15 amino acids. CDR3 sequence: CASSVTGAGANVLTF. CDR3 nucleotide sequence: TGTGCCAGCAGCGTAACGGGGGCTGGGGCCAACGTCCTGACTTTC. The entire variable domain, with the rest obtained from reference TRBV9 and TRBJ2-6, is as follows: DSGVTQTPKHLITATGQRVTLRCSPRSGDLSVYWYQQSLDQGLQFLIQYYNGEERAKGNILERFSAQQFPDLHSELNLSSLELGDSALYFCASSVTGAGANVLTFGAGSRLTVL.

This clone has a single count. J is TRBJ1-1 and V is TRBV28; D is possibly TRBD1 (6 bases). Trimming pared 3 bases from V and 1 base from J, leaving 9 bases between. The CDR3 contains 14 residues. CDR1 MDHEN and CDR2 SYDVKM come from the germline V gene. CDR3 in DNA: TGTGCCAGCAGTTTTCTACAGGGGAACACTGAAGCTTTCTTT. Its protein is CASSFLQGNTEAFF.

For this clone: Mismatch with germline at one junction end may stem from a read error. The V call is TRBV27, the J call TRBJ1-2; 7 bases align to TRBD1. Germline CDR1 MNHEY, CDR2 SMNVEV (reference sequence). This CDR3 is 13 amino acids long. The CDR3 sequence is CASSGQDPYSYTF. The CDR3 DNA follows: TGTGCCAGCAGCGGACAGGACCCCTATAGCTACACCTTC.

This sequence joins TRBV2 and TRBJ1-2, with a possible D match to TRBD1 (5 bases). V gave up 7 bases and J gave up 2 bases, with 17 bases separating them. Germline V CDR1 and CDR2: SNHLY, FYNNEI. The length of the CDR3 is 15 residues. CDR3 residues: CASTSWGGPNYGYTF. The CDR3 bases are TGTGCCAGCACCTCCTGGGGGGGTCCAAACTATGGCTACACCTTC. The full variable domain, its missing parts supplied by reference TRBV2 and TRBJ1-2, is EPEVTQTPSHQVTQMGQEVILRCVPISNHLYFYWYRQILGQKVEFLVSFYNNEISEKSEIFDDQFSVERPDGSNFTLKIRSTKLEDSAMYFCASTSWGGPNYGYTFGSGTRLTVV.

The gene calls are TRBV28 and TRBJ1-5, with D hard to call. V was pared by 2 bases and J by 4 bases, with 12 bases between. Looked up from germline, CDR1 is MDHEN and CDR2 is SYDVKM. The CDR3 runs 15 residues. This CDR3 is CASSLIFATNQPQHF. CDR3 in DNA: TGTGCCAGCAGTTTAATTTTTGCGACAAATCAGCCCCAGCATTTT.

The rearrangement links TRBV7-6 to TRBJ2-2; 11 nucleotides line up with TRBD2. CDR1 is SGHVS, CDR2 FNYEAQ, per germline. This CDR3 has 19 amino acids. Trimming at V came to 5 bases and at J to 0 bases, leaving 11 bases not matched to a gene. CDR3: CASSPWLAGGGTNTGELFF. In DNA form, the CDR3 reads TGTGCCAGCAGCCCCTGGCTAGCGGGAGGTGGAACGAACACCGGGGAGCTGTTTTTT.

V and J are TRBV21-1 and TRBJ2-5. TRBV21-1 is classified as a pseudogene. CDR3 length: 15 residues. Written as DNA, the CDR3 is TGTGCCAGCAGCAAAGGGGATGGGTACACGGAGACCCAGTACTTC. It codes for CASSKGDGYTETQYF.

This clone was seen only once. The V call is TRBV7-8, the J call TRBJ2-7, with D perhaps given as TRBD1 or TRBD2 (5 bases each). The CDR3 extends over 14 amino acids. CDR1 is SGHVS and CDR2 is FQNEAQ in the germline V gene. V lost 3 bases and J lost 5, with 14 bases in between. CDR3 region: CASSFTEGPDEQYF. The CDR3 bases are TGTGCCAGCAGCTTTACAGAGGGGCCTGACGAGCAGTACTTC.

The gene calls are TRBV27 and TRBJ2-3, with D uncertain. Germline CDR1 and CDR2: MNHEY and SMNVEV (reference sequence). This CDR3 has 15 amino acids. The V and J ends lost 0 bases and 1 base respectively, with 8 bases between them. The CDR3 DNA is TGTGCCAGCAGTTTATCCCGGCAGGGCACAGATACGCAGTATTTT. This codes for CASSLSRQGTDTQYF.

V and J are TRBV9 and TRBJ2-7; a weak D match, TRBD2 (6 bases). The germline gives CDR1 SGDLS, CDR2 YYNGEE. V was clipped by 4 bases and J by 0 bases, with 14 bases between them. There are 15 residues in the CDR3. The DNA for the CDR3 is TGTGCCAGCAGCTCCGCGGGGAGTGCCTCCTACGAGCAGTACTTC. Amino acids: CASSSAGSASYEQYF.

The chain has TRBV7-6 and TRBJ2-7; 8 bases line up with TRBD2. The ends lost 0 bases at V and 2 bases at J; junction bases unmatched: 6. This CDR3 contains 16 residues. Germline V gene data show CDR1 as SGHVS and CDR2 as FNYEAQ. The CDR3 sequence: CASSLARAGDAYEQYF. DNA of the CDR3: TGTGCCAGCAGCTTAGCGCGAGCGGGGGATGCCTACGAGCAGTACTTC.

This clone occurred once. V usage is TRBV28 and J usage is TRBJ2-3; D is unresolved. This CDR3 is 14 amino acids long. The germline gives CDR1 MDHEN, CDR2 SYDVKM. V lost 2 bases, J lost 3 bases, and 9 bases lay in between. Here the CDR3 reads CASSLGRRTDTQYF. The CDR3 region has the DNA TGTGCCAGCAGTTTAGGCAGACGAACAGATACGCAGTATTTT.

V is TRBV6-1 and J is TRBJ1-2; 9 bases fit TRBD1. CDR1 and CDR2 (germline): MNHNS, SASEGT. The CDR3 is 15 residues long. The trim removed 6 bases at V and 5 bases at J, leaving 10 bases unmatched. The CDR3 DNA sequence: TGTGCCAGCAGCGTAGGAACCGGGACAGGGTATGGCTACACCTTC. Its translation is CASSVGTGTGYGYTF.

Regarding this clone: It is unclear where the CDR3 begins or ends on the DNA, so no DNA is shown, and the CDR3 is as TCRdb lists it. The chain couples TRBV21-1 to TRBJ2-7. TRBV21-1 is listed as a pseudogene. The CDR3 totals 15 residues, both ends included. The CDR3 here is CASSKVGDGSYEQYF.

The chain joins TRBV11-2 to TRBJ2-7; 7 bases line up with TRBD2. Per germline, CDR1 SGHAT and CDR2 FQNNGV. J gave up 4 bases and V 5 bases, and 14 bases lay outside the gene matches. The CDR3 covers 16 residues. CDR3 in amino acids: CASSRHGGTTAYEQYF. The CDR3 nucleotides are TGTGCCAGCAGCCGACACGGTGGGACTACCGCGTACGAGCAGTACTTC.

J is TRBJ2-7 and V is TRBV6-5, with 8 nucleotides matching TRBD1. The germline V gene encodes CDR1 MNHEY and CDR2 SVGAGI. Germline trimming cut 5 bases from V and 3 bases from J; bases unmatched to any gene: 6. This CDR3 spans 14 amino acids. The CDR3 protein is CASSPTGQGYEQYF. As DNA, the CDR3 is TGTGCCAGCAGTCCTACTGGACAGGGCTACGAGCAGTACTTC.

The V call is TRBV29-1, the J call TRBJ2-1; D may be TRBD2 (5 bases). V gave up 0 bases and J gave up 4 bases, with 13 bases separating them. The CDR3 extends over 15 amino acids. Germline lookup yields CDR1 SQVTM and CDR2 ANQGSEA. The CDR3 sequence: CSVEDRAGQYNEQFF. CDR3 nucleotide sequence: TGCAGCGTTGAAGATCGGGCGGGCCAATACAATGAGCAGTTCTTC.

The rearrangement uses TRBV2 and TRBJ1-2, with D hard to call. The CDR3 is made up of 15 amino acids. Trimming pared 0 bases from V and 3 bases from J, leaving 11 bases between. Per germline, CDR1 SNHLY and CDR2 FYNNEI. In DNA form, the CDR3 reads TGTGCCAGCAGTGAAGCCCGACGGACGCACTATGGCTACACCTTC. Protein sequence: CASSEARRTHYGYTF.

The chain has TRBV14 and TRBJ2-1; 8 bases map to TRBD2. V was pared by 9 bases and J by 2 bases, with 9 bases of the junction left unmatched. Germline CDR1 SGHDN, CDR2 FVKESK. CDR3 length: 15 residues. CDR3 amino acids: CARGGREVPYNEQFF. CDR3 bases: TGTGCCAGGGGGGGGCGGGAGGTCCCCTACAATGAGCAGTTCTTC.

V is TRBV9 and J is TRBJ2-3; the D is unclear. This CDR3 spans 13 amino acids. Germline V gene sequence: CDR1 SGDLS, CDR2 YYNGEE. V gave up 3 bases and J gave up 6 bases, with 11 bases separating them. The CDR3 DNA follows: TGTGCCAGCAGCGAATGGACGGCGGATACGCAGTATTTT. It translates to CASSEWTADTQYF.

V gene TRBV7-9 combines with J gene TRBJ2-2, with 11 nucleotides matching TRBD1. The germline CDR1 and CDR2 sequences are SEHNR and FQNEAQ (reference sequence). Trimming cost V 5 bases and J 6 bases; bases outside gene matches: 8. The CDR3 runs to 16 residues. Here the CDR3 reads CASSPIQGQGAGELFF. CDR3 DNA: TGTGCCAGCAGCCCCATCCAGGGACAGGGGGCCGGGGAGCTGTTTTTT.

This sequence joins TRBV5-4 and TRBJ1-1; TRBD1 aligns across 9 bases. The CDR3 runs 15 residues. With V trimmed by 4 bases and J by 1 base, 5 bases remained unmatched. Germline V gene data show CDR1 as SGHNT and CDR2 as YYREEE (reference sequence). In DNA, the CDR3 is TGTGCCAGCAGCCCATGGACAGGGGCGAACACTGAAGCTTTCTTT. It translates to CASSPWTGANTEAFF.

This chain's CDR3 is CASSPPGAVGGWEQFF. The CDR3 DNA follows: TGCGCCAGCAGCCCACCAGGAGCGGTTGGAGGCTGGGAGCAGTTCTTC. The chain couples TRBV5-1 to TRBJ2-1, with a possible D match to TRBD2 (5 bases). Trimming removed 4 bases at V and 10 bases at J, with 24 bases between. The CDR3 covers 16 residues. CDR1 is SGHRS and CDR2 is YFSETQ in the germline V gene.

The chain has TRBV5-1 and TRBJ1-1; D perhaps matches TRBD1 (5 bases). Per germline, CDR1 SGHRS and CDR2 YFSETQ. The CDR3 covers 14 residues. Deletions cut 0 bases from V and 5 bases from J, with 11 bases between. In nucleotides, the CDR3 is TGCGCCAGCAGCTTGGGGGGGACTGGAACTGAAGCTTTCTTT. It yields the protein CASSLGGTGTEAFF.

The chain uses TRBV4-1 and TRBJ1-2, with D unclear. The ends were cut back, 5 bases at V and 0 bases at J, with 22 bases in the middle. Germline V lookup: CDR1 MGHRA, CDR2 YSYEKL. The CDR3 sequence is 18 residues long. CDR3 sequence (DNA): TGCGCCAGCAGCGGGTACGCCCCAGACCCTGCTACTAACTATGGCTACACCTTC. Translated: CASSGYAPDPATNYGYTF.

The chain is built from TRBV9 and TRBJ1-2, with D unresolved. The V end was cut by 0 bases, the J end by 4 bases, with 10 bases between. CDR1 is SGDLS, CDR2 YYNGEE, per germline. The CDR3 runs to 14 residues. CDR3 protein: CASSVGGGSYGYTF. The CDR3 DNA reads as TGTGCCAGCAGCGTAGGTGGAGGGAGCTATGGCTACACCTTC. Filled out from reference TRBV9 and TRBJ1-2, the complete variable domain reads DSGVTQTPKHLITATGQRVTLRCSPRSGDLSVYWYQQSLDQGLQFLIQYYNGEERAKGNILERFSAQQFPDLHSELNLSSLELGDSALYFCASSVGGGSYGYTFGSGTRLTVV.

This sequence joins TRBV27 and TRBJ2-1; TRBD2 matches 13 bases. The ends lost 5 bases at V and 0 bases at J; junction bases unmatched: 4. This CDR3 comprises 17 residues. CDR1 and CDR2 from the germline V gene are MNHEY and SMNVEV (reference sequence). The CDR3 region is CASSPRTSGSSYNEQFF. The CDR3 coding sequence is TGTGCCAGCAGTCCGCGGACTAGCGGGAGCTCCTACAATGAGCAGTTCTTC.

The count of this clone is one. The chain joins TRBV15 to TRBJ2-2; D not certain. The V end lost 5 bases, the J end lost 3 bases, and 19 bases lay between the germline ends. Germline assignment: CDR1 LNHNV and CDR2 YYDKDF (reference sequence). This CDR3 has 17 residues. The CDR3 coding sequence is TGTGCCACCAGCGGAAAGCTGACACAGCTAGACACCGGGGAGCTGTTTTTT. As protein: CATSGKLTQLDTGELFF.